This passage covers 23 T cell receptor beta chains from one sample sequenced in a study of low-dose radiotherapy and immunotherapy resistance in tumors. Time point specified: after trial treatment. Specified treatment: LDRT plus nivolumab, ipilimumab, low-dose cyclophosphamide and aspirin (RACIN trial). Priming of first-strand cDNA relied on TRAV- and TRBV-specific primers (covering alpha and beta chains). The authors ran around 18 PCR cycles to amplify TCRs with a constant-region primer and V-primer adapter. MiXCR was run by TCRdb on the reads, yielding one entry per CDR3 protein. The data contain about 39,000 distinct CDR3 sequences, under 25% of them singletons. The input for sequencing was PBMCs, taken after low-dose radiotherapy plus immunotherapy. The origin of the receptors is a female donor with ovarian cancer.

The rearrangement uses TRBV19 and TRBJ2-5; D may be TRBD1 or TRBD2 (5 bases each). Germline-derived CDR1 and CDR2 are LNHDA and SQIVND (reference sequence). V lost 0 bases to trimming and J lost 1 base, with 15 bases between them. This CDR3 spans 17 amino acids. Here the CDR3 reads CASSIEGRLNPQETQYF. The CDR3 DNA reads TGTGCCAGTAGTATAGAGGGACGGCTAAACCCCCAAGAGACCCAGTACTTC.

The chain employs TRBV28 and TRBJ2-1; TRBD2 might be the D (6 bases). Germline CDR1 reads MDHEN; CDR2 reads SYDVKM. The CDR3 is made up of 18 amino acids. Trimming removed 5 bases at V and 7 bases at J, with 27 bases between. The CDR3 sequence is CASSPPLAAIIGKNEQFF. Written as DNA, the CDR3 is TGTGCCAGCAGTCCCCCATTAGCGGCGATTATTGGGAAGAATGAGCAGTTCTTC.

This clonotype was detected ten times or more. V and J are TRBV28 and TRBJ2-1, with a tentative D call TRBD2 (6 bases). The germline V gene encodes CDR1 MDHEN and CDR2 SYDVKM. Between the trimmed V and J ends, which lost 1 base and 7 bases, there was a span of 14 bases. There are 15 residues in the CDR3. The CDR3 DNA reads TGTGCCAGCAGTTTATCCCACGGGAGTTGGAATGAGCAGTTCTTC. It codes for CASSLSHGSWNEQFF.

The sample holds many counts of this clonotype. The chain recombines TRBV9 with TRBJ1-6; D unresolved. The V gene's germline CDR1 is SGDLS and CDR2 YYNGEE. This CDR3 is 14 amino acids long. The V and J ends lost 3 bases and 7 bases respectively, with 11 bases between them. The CDR3 reads CASSERTGNSPLHF. CDR3 DNA: TGTGCCAGCAGCGAGAGGACGGGGAATTCACCCCTCCACTTT.

This clonotype was detected ten times or more. The rearrangement links TRBV15 to TRBJ1-5; possibly TRBD1 for D (6 bases). Germline assignment: CDR1 LNHNV and CDR2 YYDKDF (reference sequence). CDR3 length equals 16 residues. Trimming cost V 0 bases and J 7 bases, with 16 bases left between them. Written as DNA, the CDR3 is TGTGCCACCAGCAGAGACTCGAGGCAGGGGAGGCAGCCCCAGCATTTT. Translation gives CATSRDSRQGRQPQHF.

This clonotype was counted at least ten times. The V call is TRBV12-2, the J call TRBJ2-7; the table's D gene call, TRBD1, was not cross checked with the DNA. TRBV12-2 represents a pseudogene. This CDR3 spans 13 amino acids. Here the CDR3 reads CASRLERGCEQYF. CDR3 DNA: TGTGCAAGTCGCTTAGAAAGGGGGTGCGAGCAGTACTTC.

The table lists this clonotype with many counts. The V and J genes are TRBV2 and TRBJ2-7; D not resolved. Trimming took off 5 bases at V and 5 bases at J, with 7 bases between the two ends. The CDR3 totals 11 residues. Germline CDR1 reads SNHLY; CDR2 reads FYNNEI. The CDR3 DNA follows: TGTGCCAGCAGTCCCCCAAACGAGCAGTACTTC. Translation: CASSPPNEQYF.

This clonotype was recorded many times. The genes are TRBV6-5 and TRBJ1-5, with 9 positions matching TRBD1. This CDR3 has 14 amino acids. CDR1 and CDR2 from the germline V gene are MNHEY and SVGAGI. With V trimmed by 6 bases and J by 6 bases, 6 bases remained unmatched. CDR3 bases: TGTGCCAGCAGGAAACAGGGGGCTTTTCAGCCCCAGCATTTT. Protein: CASRKQGAFQPQHF.

This clonotype was observed many times. This sequence joins TRBV4-2 and TRBJ1-3; D unresolved. The CDR3 is 15 residues long. Germline CDR1 and CDR2: LGHNA and YNFKEQ. V lost 0 bases, J lost 1 base, and 7 bases lay in between. CDR3 coding DNA: TGTGCCAGCAGCCAAGATCCCGGATCTGGAAACACCATATATTTT. Translation gives CASSQDPGSGNTIYF.

Ten or more counts support this clonotype. The chain has TRBV27 and TRBJ2-7; no firm D call. The CDR3 length is 15 residues. Trimming pared 2 bases from V and 0 bases from J, leaving 11 bases between. Germline assignment: CDR1 MNHEY and CDR2 SMNVEV (reference sequence). CDR3 region: CASSLAGIGSYEQYF. The DNA for the CDR3 is TGTGCCAGCAGTTTAGCCGGTATCGGCTCCTACGAGCAGTACTTC.

The table lists this clonotype with many counts. The chain has TRBV20-1 and TRBJ2-3, with a weak D call TRBD2 (5 bases). With 5 bases removed from V and 4 bases from J, the gap between germline ends came to 10 bases. The CDR3 sequence is 12 residues long. Germline assignment: CDR1 DFQATT and CDR2 SNEGSKA (reference sequence). In nucleotides, the CDR3 is TGCAGTGCTTGGACTGTTCCAGATACGCAGTATTTT. Its protein is CSAWTVPDTQYF.

This clonotype appeared many times. This chain uses TRBV12-3 or TRBV12-4 with TRBJ2-6, with D maybe TRBD2 (7 bases). The V and J ends lost 6 bases and 0 bases respectively, with 18 bases between them. CDR3 length: 18 residues. CDR3 loop: CASSQIQGGGSGANVLTF. In DNA form, the CDR3 reads TGTGCCAGCAGCCAAATACAGGGAGGGGGCTCTGGGGCCAACGTCCTGACTTTC.

The rearrangement joins TRBV20-1 to TRBJ2-1; D possibly matches TRBD1 or TRBD2 (5 bases each). The CDR3 contains 14 residues. The germline gives CDR1 DFQATT, CDR2 SNEGSKA (reference sequence). The V and J ends lost 6 bases and 9 bases respectively, with 21 bases between them. CDR3 sequence reads: CSAPVPGPKGEQFF. CDR3 coding DNA: TGCAGTGCGCCCGTTCCGGGACCCAAGGGTGAGCAGTTCTTC.

This clonotype was detected ten times or more. The chain couples TRBV4-1 to TRBJ2-7; TRBD2 aligns across 7 bases. Losses at the gene ends were 6 bases for V and 3 bases for J; bases not matched to a gene: 11. Germline values: CDR1 MGHRA, CDR2 YSYEKL. This CDR3 has 15 amino acids. The chain's CDR3 is CASRPGAGEYYEQYF. CDR3 sequence (DNA): TGCGCCAGCAGACCAGGTGCGGGGGAGTACTACGAGCAGTACTTC.

Many counts were recorded for this clonotype. V and J are TRBV18 and TRBJ2-5; possibly TRBD2 for D (6 bases). This CDR3 spans 15 amino acids. Germline V lookup: CDR1 KGHSH, CDR2 LQKENI. Trimming stripped 4 bases from V and 2 bases from J, with 14 bases between. The CDR3 DNA is TGTGCCAGCTCACTGAGACTGAGCGGGCAAGAGACCCAGTACTTC. Translation gives CASSLRLSGQETQYF.

This clonotype was counted many times. The rearrangement uses TRBV30 and TRBJ1-1; D gene ambiguous. In germline, CDR1 is GTSNPN, CDR2 SVGIG (reference sequence). The CDR3 extends over 13 amino acids. V gave up 2 bases and J gave up 6 bases, with 13 bases separating them. This CDR3 reads CAWSRVAAAEAFF. Written as DNA, the CDR3 is TGTGCCTGGAGTAGGGTGGCTGCCGCTGAAGCTTTCTTT.

This clonotype has at least ten counts. The chain employs TRBV7-9 and TRBJ1-4; no clear D gene. This CDR3 spans 12 amino acids. Germline CDR1 reads SEHNR; CDR2 reads FQNEAQ (reference sequence). The ends were cut back, 1 base at V and 8 bases at J, with 5 bases in the middle. The CDR3 sequence: CASSLVREKLFF. The CDR3 DNA follows: TGTGCCAGCAGCTTAGTACGCGAAAAACTGTTTTTT.

As to this clonotype: A far larger clone is just one base off, so this is likely a read error. This sequence joins TRBV6-8 and TRBJ2-5; unclear D gene. Germline assignment: CDR1 MNHGY and CDR2 SAAAGT. This CDR3 has 15 residues. Trimming removed 5 bases at V and 11 bases at J, with 24 bases between. This CDR3 reads CASSPTLSSYNEQYF. CDR3 in DNA: TGTGCCAGCAGTCCGACTTTAAGCTCCTACAATGAGCAGTACTTC.

The sample holds many counts of this clonotype. V is TRBV21-1 and J is TRBJ1-5; the DNA was not used to check the table's D call, TRBD1. TRBV21-1 corresponds to a pseudogene. CDR3 length equals 13 residues. CDR3 residues: CASSRPGDQPQHF. In nucleotides, the CDR3 is TGTGCCAGCAGCCGGCCGGGGGATCAGCCCCAGCATTTT.

Ten or more counts support this clonotype. The J gene is TRBJ2-5, the V gene TRBV24-1, with 7 bases identical to TRBD1. The germline V gene encodes CDR1 KGHDR and CDR2 SFDVKD. Trimming removed 1 base from V and 1 base from J; junction bases left unmatched: 11. The CDR3 totals 18 residues. CDR3 residues: CATSDFGYGTAAQETQYF. The CDR3 DNA reads as TGTGCCACCAGTGATTTTGGCTACGGGACAGCCGCCCAAGAGACCCAGTACTTC.

This clonotype was counted many times. The chain combines TRBV28 with TRBJ1-5; a weak D match, TRBD1 (6 bases). Trimming left V 3 bases short and J 6 bases short, with 15 bases between. The CDR3 extends over 15 amino acids. From germline, CDR1 is MDHEN and CDR2 SYDVKM. CDR3 sequence (DNA): TGTGCCAGCAGTTTCGAACAGGGAGGAAGTCAGCCCCAGCATTTT. It yields the protein CASSFEQGGSQPQHF.

The table lists this clonotype with many counts. The rearrangement joins TRBV15 to TRBJ2-7, with 10 bases lining up with TRBD2. The CDR3 has 13 amino acids. Germline V gene sequence: CDR1 LNHNV, CDR2 YYDKDF (reference sequence). J was trimmed by 4 bases and V by 5 bases; bases with no gene match: 2. The DNA of the CDR3 is TGTGCCACCAGCTGGACTAGCGGTTACGAGCAGTACTTC. Translated: CATSWTSGYEQYF.

The table lists this clonotype with a few counts. The rearrangement joins TRBV7-3 to TRBJ2-2; D remains unclear. CDR1 is SGHTA, CDR2 FQGTGA, per germline. V gave up 5 bases and J gave up 3 bases, with 13 bases separating them. The CDR3 has 15 amino acids. Here the CDR3 reads CASSQGPSDTGELFF. The CDR3 nucleotides are TGTGCCAGCAGCCAAGGCCCGAGCGACACCGGGGAGCTGTTTTTT.